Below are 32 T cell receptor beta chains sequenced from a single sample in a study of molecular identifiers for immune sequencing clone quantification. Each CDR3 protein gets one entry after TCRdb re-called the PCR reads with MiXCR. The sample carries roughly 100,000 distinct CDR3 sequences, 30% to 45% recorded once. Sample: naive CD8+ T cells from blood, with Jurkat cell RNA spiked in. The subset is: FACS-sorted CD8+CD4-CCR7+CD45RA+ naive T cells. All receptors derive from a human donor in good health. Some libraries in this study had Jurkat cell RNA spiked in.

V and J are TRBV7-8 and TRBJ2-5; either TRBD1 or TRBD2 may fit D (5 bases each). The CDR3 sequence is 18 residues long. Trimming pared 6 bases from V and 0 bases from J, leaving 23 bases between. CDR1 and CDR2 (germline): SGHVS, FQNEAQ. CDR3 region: CASSTTAGTSVNQETQYF. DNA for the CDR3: TGTGCCAGCAGTACAACCGCCGGGACCTCGGTAAACCAAGAGACCCAGTACTTC.

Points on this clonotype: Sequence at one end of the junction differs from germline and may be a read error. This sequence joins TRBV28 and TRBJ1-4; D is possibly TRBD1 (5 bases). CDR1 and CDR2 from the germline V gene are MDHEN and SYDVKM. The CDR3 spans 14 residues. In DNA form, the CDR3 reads TGTGTCAGCAGCTCCGGGGCAGTATGGGAAAAACTGTTTTTT. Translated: CVSSSGAVWEKLFF.

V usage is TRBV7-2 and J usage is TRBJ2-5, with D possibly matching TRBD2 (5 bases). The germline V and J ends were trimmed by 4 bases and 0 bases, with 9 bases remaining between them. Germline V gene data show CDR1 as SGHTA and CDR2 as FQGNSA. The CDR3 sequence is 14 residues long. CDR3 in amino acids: CASSSPDYQETQYF. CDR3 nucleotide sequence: TGTGCCAGCAGCTCACCGGACTACCAAGAGACCCAGTACTTC.

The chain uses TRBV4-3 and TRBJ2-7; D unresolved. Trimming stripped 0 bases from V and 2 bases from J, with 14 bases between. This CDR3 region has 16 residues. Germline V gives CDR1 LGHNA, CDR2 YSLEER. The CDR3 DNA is TGCGCCAGCAGCCAAGAAGAAGGGTATCTGACCTACGAGCAGTACTTC. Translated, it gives CASSQEEGYLTYEQYF.

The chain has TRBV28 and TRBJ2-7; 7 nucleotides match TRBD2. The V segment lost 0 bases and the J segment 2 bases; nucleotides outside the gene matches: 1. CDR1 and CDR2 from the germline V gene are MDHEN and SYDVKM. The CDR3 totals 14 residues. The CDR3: CASSLWGGTYEQYF. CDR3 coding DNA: TGTGCCAGCAGTTTATGGGGGGGGACCTACGAGCAGTACTTC.

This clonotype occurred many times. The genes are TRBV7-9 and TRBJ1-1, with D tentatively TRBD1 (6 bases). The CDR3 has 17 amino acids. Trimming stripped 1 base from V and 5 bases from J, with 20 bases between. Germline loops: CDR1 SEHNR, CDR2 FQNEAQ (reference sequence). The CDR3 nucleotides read TGTGCCAGCAGCTTAGAACCACCAGGGGTAAAGGAGACTGAAGCTTTCTTT. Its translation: CASSLEPPGVKETEAFF.

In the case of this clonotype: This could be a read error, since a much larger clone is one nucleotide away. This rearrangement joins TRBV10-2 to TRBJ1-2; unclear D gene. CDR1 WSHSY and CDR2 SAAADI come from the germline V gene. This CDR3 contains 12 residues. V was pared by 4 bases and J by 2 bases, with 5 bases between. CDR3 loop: CASSGTNYGYTF. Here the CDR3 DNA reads TGCGCCAGCAGTGGCACCAACTATGGCTACACCTTC.

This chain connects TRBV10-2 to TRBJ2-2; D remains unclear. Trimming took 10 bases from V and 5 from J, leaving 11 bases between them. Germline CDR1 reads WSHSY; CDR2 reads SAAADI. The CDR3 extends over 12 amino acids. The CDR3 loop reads CATLARTGELFF. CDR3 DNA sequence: TGCGCCACCCTCGCTCGGACCGGGGAGCTGTTTTTT.

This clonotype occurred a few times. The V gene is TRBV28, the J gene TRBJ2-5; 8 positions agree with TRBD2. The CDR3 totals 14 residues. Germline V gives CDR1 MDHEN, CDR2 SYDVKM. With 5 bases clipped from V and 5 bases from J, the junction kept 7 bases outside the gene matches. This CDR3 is CASSPAGEMETQYF. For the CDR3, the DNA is TGTGCCAGCAGTCCAGCGGGAGAAATGGAGACCCAGTACTTC.

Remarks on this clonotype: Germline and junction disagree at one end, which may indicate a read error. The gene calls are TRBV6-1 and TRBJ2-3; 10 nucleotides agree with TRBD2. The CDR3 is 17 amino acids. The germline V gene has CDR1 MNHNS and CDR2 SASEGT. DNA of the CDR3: TGTGTCAGCAGTGAATCTCTAGCGGGAGTGAGCACAGATACGCAGTATTTT. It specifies CVSSESLAGVSTDTQYF.

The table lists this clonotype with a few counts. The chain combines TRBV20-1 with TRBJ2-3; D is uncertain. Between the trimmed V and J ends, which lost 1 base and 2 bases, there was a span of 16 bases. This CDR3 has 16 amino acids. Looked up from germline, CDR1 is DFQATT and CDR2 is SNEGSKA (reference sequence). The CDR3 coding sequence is TGCAGTGCTAGAGGGCTCCGGCACGGAAACACAGATACGCAGTATTTT. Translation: CSARGLRHGNTDTQYF.

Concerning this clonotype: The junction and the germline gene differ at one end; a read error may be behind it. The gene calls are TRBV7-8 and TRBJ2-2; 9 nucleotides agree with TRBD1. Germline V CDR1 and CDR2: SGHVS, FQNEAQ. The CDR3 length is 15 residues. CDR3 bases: TGTGCCAGCGAAGAGGGGACAGGGTACACCGGGGAGCTGCTTTTT. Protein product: CASEEGTGYTGELLF.

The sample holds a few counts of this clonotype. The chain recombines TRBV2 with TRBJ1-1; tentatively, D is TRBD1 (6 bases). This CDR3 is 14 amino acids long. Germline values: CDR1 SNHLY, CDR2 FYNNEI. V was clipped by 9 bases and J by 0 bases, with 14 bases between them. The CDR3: CASRDRTMNTEAFF. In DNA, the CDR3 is TGTGCCAGTAGAGACAGGACGATGAACACTGAAGCTTTCTTT.

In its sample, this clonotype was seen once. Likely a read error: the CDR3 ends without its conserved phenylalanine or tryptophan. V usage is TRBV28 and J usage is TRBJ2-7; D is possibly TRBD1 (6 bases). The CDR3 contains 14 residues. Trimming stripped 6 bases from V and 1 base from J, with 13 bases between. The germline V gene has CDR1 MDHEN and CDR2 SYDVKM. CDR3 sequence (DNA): TGTGCCAGCAGCCCCCGGGACACTTCCTACGAGCAGTACTAC. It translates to CASSPRDTSYEQYY.

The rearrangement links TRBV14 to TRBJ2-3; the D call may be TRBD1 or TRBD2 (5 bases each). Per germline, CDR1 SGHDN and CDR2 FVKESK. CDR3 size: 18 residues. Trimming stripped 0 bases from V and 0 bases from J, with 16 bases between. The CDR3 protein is CASSQEKFWGSSTDTQYF. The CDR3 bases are TGTGCCAGCAGCCAAGAAAAATTTTGGGGGTCTAGCACAGATACGCAGTATTTT. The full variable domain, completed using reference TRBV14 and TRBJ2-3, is EAGVTQFPSHSVIEKGQTVTLRCDPISGHDNLYWYRRVMGKEIKFLLHFVKESKQDESGMPNNRFLAERTGGTYSTLKVQPAELEDSGVYFCASSQEKFWGSSTDTQYFGPGTRLTVL.

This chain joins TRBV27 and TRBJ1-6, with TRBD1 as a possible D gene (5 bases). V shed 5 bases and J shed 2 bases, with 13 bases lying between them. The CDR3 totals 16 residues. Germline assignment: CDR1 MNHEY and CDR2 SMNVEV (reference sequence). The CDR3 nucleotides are TGTGCCAGCAGTCCAAAGACAGCTACCTATAATTCACCCCTCCACTTT. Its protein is CASSPKTATYNSPLHF.

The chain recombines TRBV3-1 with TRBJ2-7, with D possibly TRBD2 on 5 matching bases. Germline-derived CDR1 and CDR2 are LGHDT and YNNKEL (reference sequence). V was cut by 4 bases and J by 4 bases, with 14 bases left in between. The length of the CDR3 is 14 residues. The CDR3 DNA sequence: TGTGCCAGCAGCCTTTTACGCTGGGAGTACGAGCAGTACTTC. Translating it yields CASSLLRWEYEQYF.

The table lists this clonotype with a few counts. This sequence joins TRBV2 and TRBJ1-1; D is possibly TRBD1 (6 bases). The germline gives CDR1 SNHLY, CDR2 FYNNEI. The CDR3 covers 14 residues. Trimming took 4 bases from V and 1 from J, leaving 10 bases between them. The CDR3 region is CASSVDSQNTEAFF. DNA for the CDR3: TGTGCCAGCAGTGTGGACAGCCAGAACACTGAAGCTTTCTTT. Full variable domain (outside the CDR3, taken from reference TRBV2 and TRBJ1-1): EPEVTQTPSHQVTQMGQEVILRCVPISNHLYFYWYRQILGQKVEFLVSFYNNEISEKSEIFDDQFSVERPDGSNFTLKIRSTKLEDSAMYFCASSVDSQNTEAFFGQGTRLTVV.

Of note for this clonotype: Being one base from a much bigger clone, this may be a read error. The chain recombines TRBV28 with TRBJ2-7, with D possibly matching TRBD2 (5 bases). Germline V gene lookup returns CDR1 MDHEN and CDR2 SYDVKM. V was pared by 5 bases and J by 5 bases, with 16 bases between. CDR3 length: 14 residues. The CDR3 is CASSNGGNPHEQYF. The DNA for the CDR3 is TGTGCCAGCAGTAACGGAGGAAACCCGCACGAGCAGTACTTC.

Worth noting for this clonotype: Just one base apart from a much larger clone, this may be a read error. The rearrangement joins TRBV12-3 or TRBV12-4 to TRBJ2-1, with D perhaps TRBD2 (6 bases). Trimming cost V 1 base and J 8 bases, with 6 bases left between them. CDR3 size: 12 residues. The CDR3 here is CASSLGGDEQFF. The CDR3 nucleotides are TGTGCCAGCAGTTTAGGGGGGGATGAGCAGTTCTTC.

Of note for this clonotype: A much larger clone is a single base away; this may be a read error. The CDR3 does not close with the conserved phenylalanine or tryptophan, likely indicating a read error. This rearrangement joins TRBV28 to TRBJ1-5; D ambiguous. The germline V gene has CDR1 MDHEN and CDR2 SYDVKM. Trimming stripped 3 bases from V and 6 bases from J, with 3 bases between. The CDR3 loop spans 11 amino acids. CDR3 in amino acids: CASSFTQPQHS. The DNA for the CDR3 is TGTGCCAGCAGTTTCACTCAGCCCCAGCATTCT.

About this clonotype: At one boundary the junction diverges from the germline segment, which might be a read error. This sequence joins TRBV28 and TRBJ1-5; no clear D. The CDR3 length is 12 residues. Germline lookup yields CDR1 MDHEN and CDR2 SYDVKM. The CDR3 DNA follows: TGTGCCAGCAGATCCAGCAATCAGCCCCAGCAATTT. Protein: CASRSSNQPQQF. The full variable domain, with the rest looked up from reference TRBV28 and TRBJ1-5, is DVKVTQSSRYLVKRTGEKVFLECVQDMDHENMFWYRQDPGLGLRLIYFSYDVKMKEKGDIPEGYSVSREKKERFSLILESASTNQTSMYLCASRSSNQPQQFGDGTRLSIL.

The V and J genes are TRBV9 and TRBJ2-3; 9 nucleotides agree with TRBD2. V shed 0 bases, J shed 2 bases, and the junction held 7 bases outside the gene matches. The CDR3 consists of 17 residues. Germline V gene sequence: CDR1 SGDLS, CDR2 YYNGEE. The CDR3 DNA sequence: TGTGCCAGCAGCGTAGGGGACGGGACTAGCTTCACAGATACGCAGTATTTT. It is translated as CASSVGDGTSFTDTQYF.

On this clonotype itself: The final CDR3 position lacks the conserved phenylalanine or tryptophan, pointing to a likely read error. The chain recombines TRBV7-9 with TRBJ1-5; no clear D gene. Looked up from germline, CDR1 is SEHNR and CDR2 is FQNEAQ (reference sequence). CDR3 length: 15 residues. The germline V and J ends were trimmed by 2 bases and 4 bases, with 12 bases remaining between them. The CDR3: CASSLSAGGNQPQHS. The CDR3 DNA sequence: TGTGCCAGCAGCTTATCAGCTGGAGGGAATCAGCCCCAGCATTCT.

The CDR3 bases are TGTGCCACCAGCGCCGGGGCCCTCTATGGCTACACCTTC. Translating it yields CATSAGALYGYTF. The gene calls are TRBV15 and TRBJ1-2, with a tentative D call TRBD1 (5 bases). The V end lost 5 bases, the J end lost 4 bases, and 11 bases lay between the germline ends. The CDR3 loop spans 13 amino acids. Germline loops: CDR1 LNHNV, CDR2 YYDKDF (reference sequence).

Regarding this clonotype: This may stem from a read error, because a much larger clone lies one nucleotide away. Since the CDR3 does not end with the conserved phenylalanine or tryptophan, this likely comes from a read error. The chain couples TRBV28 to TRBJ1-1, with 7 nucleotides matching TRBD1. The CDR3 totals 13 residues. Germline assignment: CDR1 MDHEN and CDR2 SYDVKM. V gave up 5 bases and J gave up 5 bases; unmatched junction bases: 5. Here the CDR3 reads CASSSRGDTEAFL. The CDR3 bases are TGTGCCAGCAGTAGCAGGGGGGATACTGAAGCTTTCCTT.

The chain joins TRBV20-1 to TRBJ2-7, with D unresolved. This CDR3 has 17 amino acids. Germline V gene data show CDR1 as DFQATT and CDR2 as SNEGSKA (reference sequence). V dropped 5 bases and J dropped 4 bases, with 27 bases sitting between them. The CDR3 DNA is TGCAGTGCTTCTTCGCAACCCAACACCCCAATGGGATACGAGCAGTACTTC. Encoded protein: CSASSQPNTPMGYEQYF.

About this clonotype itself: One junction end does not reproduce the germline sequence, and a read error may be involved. CDR3 loop: CASSIEWGLAGATGELFF. The CDR3, as DNA: TGTGCCAGCAGCATAGAATGGGGACTAGCGGGAGCTACAGGGGAGCTGTTTTTT. This rearrangement joins TRBV11-3 to TRBJ2-2; 14 nucleotides align to TRBD2. The CDR3 totals 18 residues. Per germline, CDR1 SGHNT and CDR2 YENEEA.

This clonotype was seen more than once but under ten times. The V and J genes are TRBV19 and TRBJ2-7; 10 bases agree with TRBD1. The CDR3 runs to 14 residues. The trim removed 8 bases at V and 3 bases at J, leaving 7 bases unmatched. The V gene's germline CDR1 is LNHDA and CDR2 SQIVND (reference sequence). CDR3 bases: TGTGCCAGTGGATCCGGGACAGGGGTCTACGAGCAGTACTTC. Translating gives CASGSGTGVYEQYF.

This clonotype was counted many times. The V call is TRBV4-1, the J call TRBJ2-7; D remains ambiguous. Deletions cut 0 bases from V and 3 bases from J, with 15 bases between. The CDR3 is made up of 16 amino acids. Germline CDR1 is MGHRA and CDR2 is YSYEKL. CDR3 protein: CASSQDRTRSFYEQYF. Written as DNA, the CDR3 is TGCGCCAGCAGCCAAGATCGGACCCGGTCCTTCTACGAGCAGTACTTC.

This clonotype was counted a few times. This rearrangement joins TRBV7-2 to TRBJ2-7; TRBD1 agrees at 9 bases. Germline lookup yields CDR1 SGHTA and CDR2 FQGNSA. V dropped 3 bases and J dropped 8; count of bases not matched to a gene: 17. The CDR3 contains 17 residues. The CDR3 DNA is TGTGCCAGCAGCTTCCATCCCACAGGGGGCCCCCCTTATCAGCAGTACTTC. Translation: CASSFHPTGGPPYQQYF.

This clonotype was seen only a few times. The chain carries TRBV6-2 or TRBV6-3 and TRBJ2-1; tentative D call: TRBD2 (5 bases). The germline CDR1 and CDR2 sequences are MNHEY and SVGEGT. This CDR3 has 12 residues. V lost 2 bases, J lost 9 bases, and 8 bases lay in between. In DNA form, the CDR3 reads TGTGCCAGCAGTTACGGGAGAGTTGAGCAGTTCTTC. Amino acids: CASSYGRVEQFF.